This T cell receptor beta chain comes out of a study of radiotherapy plus CTLA-4 blockade in lung cancer. About the research overall: Across the patients, objective responses occurred in approximately 20%, and disease control in 31%. Study-level findings and limits: Radiotherapy plus ipilimumab was followed by expansion in blood of tumor-derived TCR clones.

Comment on this clone: Its specificity is not known.

Alongside CTLA-4 blockade with ipilimumab, patients with chemo-refractory metastatic non-small-cell lung cancer received focal radiation. Germline loops: CDR1 MNHEY, CDR2 SMNVEV (reference sequence). V shed 5 bases and J shed 0 bases, with 11 bases lying between them. The CDR3 has 14 residues. Sequencing used immunoSEQ multiplex PCR; TCRdb keeps in-frame clones, though not all of them. In the table there are around 40,000 clones, approximately 68% of which are singletons. The gene calls are TRBV27 and TRBJ2-7, with D hard to call. The sequence was obtained from a human donor with non-small cell lung cancer who had stable disease on radiotherapy plus ipilimumab. The specimen was peripheral blood, collected from a patient treated with radiotherapy plus ipilimumab. The CDR3 nucleotides are TGTGCCAGCAGTCCCCAACAGTACTCCTACGAGCAGTACTTC. Amino acids: CASSPQQYSYEQYF.